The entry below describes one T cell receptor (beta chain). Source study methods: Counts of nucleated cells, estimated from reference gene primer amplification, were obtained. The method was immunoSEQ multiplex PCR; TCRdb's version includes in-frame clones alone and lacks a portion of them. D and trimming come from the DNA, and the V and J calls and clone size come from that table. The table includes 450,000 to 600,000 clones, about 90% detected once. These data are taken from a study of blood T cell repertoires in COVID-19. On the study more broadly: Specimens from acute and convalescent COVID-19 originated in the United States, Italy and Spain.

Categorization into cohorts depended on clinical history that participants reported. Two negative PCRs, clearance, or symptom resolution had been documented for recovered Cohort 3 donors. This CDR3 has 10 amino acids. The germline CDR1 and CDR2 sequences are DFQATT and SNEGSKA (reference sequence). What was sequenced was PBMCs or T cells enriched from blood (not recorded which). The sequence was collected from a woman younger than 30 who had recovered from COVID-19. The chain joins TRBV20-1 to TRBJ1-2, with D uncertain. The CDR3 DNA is TGCAGCGGAGACGCCTCTGGCTACACCTTC. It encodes CSGDASGYTF.